The sequence of this T cell receptor (beta chain) was determined in a study of T cell repertoires in cytomegalovirus infection. Study as a whole: Public TCR beta signatures indicated both CMV infection and matching HLA type. The study's findings and limits: Identification of carriers of CMV plus the relevant HLA was performed using cumulative public TCR beta family frequency.

In its sample, this clonotype was seen many times. Its antigen is still unknown. Germline CDR1 and CDR2: SGHVS and FQNEAQ. The CDR3 spans 14 residues. V trimming: 5 bases; J trimming: 5 bases; junction bases outside the gene matches: 7. TCRdb re-derived calls from the reads in MiXCR, one entry per CDR3 protein. The table records a few hundred thousand distinct CDR3 sequences, about a sixth of them present only once. This clonotype was sampled from a human donor in good health (CMV status not recorded). Some clones in this sample may be carry-over from other donors' samples. Sequenced: CD8+ T cells from PBMCs. This sequence joins TRBV7-8 and TRBJ1-2; 8 positions agree with TRBD1. As DNA, the CDR3 is TGTGCCAGCAGCCTATCCGGGACAGGATATGGCTACACCTTC. Its translation is CASSLSGTGYGYTF.